The rows below give T cell receptor beta chains drawn from one sample of a study of T cell responses to AZD1222 COVID-19 vaccine. TCRdb's copy holds only in-frame clones and misses some; the assay was immunoSEQ multiplex PCR. Among 90,000 to 110,000 clones listed, around 90% were seen once. The sample in question was peripheral blood, obtained on day 0 of MenACWY control vaccination. These receptors were collected from an adult in good health. CDR3s include the opening cysteine and the closing phenylalanine or tryptophan. The D gene is left open where the match is weak. Only part of the rows carry a size: once, few, many, or a class if the clone is expanded.

D	size	J	V	CDR3	DNA
TRBD1	few	TRBJ2-7	TRBV7-9	CASGLTGGSYEQYF	TGTGCCAGCGGCCTCACAGGGGGCAGCTACGAGCAGTACTTC
TRBD2	NA	TRBJ2-3	TRBV28	CASSFLRGTSGRLDTQYF	TGTGCCAGCAGTTTCTTAAGAGGGACTAGCGGGAGACTGGATACGCAGTATTTT
TRBD1	NA	TRBJ1-2	TRBV4-1	CASSQLQGSRVSGSYTF	TGCGCCAGCAGCCAGCTACAGGGGTCGCGGGTTTCCGGGAGCTACACCTTC
NA	NA	TRBJ2-3	TRBV7-2	CASSFDQVSNTQYF	TGTGCCAGCAGCTTTGATCAGGTGTCAAATACGCAGTATTTT
NA	NA	TRBJ1-2	TRBV6-5	CASGGGHNYGYTF	TGTGCCAGCGGAGGGGGGCATAACTATGGCTACACCTTC
NA	NA	TRBJ1-4	TRBV4-3	CASSQDQGRANEKLFF	TGCGCCAGCAGCCAAGATCAGGGACGGGCGAATGAAAAACTGTTTTTT
NA	NA	TRBJ2-3	TRBV28	CASPPPGRTSTDTQYF	TGTGCCAGCCCCCCCCCGGGCAGAACTAGCACAGATACGCAGTATTTT
TRBD1	NA	TRBJ1-1	TRBV7-8	CASSLGVQGEVTEAFF	TGTGCCAGCAGCTTAGGGGTACAGGGGGAGGTCACTGAAGCTTTCTTT
NA	NA	TRBJ1-5	TRBV6-2/TRBV6-3	CASSLQGNQPQHF	TGTGCCAGCAGTCTCCAGGGAAATCAGCCCCAGCATTTT
NA	few	TRBJ1-1	TRBV6-5	CASSYSGGPTEAFF	TGTGCCAGCAGTTACTCGGGGGGGCCGACTGAAGCTTTCTTT
NA	NA	TRBJ1-1	TRBV3-1/TRBV3-2	CASSHGSVRGTEAFF	TGTGCCAGCAGCCACGGATCGGTCCGGGGCACTGAAGCTTTCTTT
TRBD2	NA	TRBJ2-7	TRBV6-4	CASSVTSGSLYEQYF	TGTGCCAGCAGCGTCACTAGCGGGAGTCTGTACGAGCAGTACTTC
NA	NA	TRBJ2-7	TRBV11-1	CASRGPYSYEQYF	TGTGCCAGCAGAGGACCGTACTCCTACGAGCAGTACTTC
NA	NA	TRBJ2-2	TRBV3-1/TRBV3-2	CASSQDLGGHYTGELFF	TGTGCCAGCAGCCAAGATCTGGGGGGGCACTACACCGGGGAGCTGTTTTTT
NA	NA	TRBJ1-4	TRBV4-3	CASSQEGRESEKLFF	TGCGCCAGCAGCCAAGAGGGAAGGGAGTCCGAAAAACTGTTTTTT
TRBD1	NA	TRBJ1-2	TRBV18	CASSLDRGDGYTF	TGTGCCAGCTCACTGGACAGGGGTGATGGCTACACCTTC
TRBD1	NA	TRBJ2-7	TRBV5-6	CASSPGTGATAIYEQYF	TGTGCCAGCAGCCCCGGGACAGGGGCCACCGCTATCTACGAGCAGTACTTC
NA	few	TRBJ1-5	TRBV16	CASSSTGRGQPQHF	TGTGCCAGCAGCTCCACAGGGAGAGGGCAGCCCCAGCATTTT
TRBD2	few	TRBJ2-2	TRBV7-8	CASSLRIAGASRTGELFF	TGTGCCAGCAGCCTCCGTATAGCGGGGGCTTCACGTACCGGGGAGCTGTTTTTT
NA	NA	TRBJ1-5	TRBV30	CAWSPVLERGFRSNQPQHF	TGTGCCTGGAGCCCCGTTCTAGAACGAGGGTTTCGATCCAATCAGCCCCAGCATTTT
TRBD2	NA	TRBJ2-3	TRBV7-2	CASSWASGEVDTQYF	TGTGCCAGCAGCTGGGCTAGCGGAGAAGTAGATACGCAGTATTTT
TRBD1	once	TRBJ2-1	TRBV6-4	CASSAGTGDYNEQFF	TGTGCCAGCAGTGCCGGGACAGGGGACTACAATGAGCAGTTCTTC
TRBD2	NA	TRBJ2-7	TRBV6-2/TRBV6-3	CASSYSTAGGPRDEQYF	TGTGCCAGCAGTTACTCGACCGCGGGAGGGCCGAGGGACGAGCAGTACTTC
NA	NA	TRBJ1-1	TRBV2	CAEGMDVNTEAFF	TGTGCCGAGGGGATGGATGTGAACACTGAAGCTTTCTTT
NA	NA	TRBJ1-1	TRBV10-3	CAISGGAGDYTEAFF	TGTGCCATCAGTGGGGGCGCAGGGGACTACACTGAAGCTTTCTTT